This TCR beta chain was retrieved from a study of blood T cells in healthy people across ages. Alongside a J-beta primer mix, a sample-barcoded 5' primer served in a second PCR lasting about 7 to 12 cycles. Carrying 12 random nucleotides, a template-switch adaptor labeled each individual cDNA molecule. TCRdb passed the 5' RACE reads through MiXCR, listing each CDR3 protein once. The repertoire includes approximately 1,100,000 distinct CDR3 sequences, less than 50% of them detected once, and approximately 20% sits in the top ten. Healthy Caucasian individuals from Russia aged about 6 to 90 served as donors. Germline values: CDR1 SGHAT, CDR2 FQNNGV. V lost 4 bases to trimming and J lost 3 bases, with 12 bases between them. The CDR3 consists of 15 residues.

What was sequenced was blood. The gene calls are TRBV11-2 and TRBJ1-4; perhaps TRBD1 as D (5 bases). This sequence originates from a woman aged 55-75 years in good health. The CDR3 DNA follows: TGTGCCAGCAGCTCGGGGACTCTCCCTAATGAAAAACTGTTTTTT. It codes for CASSSGTLPNEKLFF.